The 29 T cell receptor gamma chains below all came from one sample that was sequenced in a study of Vδ1+ human thymocytes (dated by TCRdb to the late 2010s). What the research found in general, with its limitations: Unlike the oligoclonal repertoires in peripheral blood, the thymic TRG and TRD repertoires appeared highly polyclonal, with Gaussian CDR3 length distributions.

These receptors have no identified antigens. For sequencing, an Illumina MiSeq was employed. RNA extraction was carried out with the RNeasy mini kit, and reverse transcription was then done using Superscript III. To generate the CDR3 amplicons, a multiplex PCR was run using pooled V-gene forward primers together with a constant-region reverse primer that carried Illumina adaptor overhangs. TCRdb called clones anew from the public reads via CATT; matching DNA rows were later pooled. This sample has several thousand gamma-chain clones in its table, and less than 70% of those were observed once. The ten largest clones represent 1.4% to 1.5% of the sample. The sample comprised Vdelta1+ gamma-delta thymocytes from the thymus. Taken with the paper, the label for cell subset or site translates to: FACS-sorted CD3+ TCRalphabeta- TCRVdelta1+ TCRVdelta2- thymocytes. All receptors derive from a girl under two years old who had congenital heart surgery.

This clone was detected only a few times. The same CDR3 can be traced to other DNA sequences in this sample. This chain uses TRGV8 with TRGJ1 or TRGJ2. This CDR3 region has 12 residues. V shed 1 base, J shed 7 bases, and the junction held 4 bases outside the gene matches. Germline V gives CDR1 VENAVY, CDR2 YDSYNSRV. CDR3 nucleotides: TGTGCCACCTGGGATAGAGGGTATAAGAAACTCTTT. Its protein is CATWDRGYKKLF.

The genes are TRGV2 and TRGJ1 or TRGJ2. TCRdb supplies no J gene; here it was assigned by aligning the nucleotide sequence to germline. Per germline, CDR1 EGSNGY and CDR2 YDSYNSKV. The V and J ends lost 0 bases and 6 bases, in that order; junction bases with no gene match: 5. The CDR3 contains 13 residues. CDR3 protein: CATWDGQRYKKLF. The CDR3 coding sequence is TGTGCCACCTGGGACGGGCAGCGTTATAAGAAACTCTTT.

V and J are TRGV5 and TRGJ1 or TRGJ2. TCRdb leaves out the J gene; it was filled in here by matching the DNA to germline. The V gene's germline CDR1 is VINAFY and CDR2 YDVSNSKD. The CDR3 length is 14 residues. Unmatched junction bases numbered 8, after V lost 5 bases and J lost 1 base. CDR3 loop: CATWVGNNYYKKLF. The CDR3 DNA reads as TGTGCCACCTGGGTAGGAAACAATTATTATAAGAAACTCTTT.

The V gene lacks a call, and TRGJ1 or TRGJ2 is the J gene. The CDR3 is 13 residues long. The CDR3 loop is CATWDGGYYKKLF. The CDR3, as DNA: TGTGCCACCTGGGATGGAGGTTATTATAAGAAACTCTTT.

The V call is TRGV3, the J call TRGJ1 or TRGJ2. TCRdb is silent on the J gene; assignment here came from matching the DNA to germline. Germline loops: CDR1 VTNTFY, CDR2 YDVSTARD (reference sequence). With V trimmed by 0 bases and J by 8 bases, 4 bases remained unmatched. This CDR3 spans 12 amino acids. CDR3 sequence: CATWDRQDKKLF. The CDR3 DNA follows: TGTGCCACCTGGGACAGGCAGGATAAGAAACTCTTT.

This clone showed up just once. This CDR3 is also generated by other DNA sequences in the sample. V gene TRGV3 combines with J gene TRGJ1 or TRGJ2. Assignment of the J gene here rests on matching the DNA to germline, because TCRdb gives none. V dropped 3 bases and J dropped 0; count of bases not matched to a gene: 5. Germline V lookup: CDR1 VTNTFY, CDR2 YDVSTARD (reference sequence). The CDR3 has 14 residues. The CDR3 region is CATWDGRNYYKKLF. In nucleotides, the CDR3 is TGTGCCACCTGGGACGGACGGAATTATTATAAGAAACTCTTT.

The V call is TRGV3, the J call TRGJ1 or TRGJ2. In the absence of a J gene in TCRdb, the DNA was matched to germline to assign it here. The CDR3 is 10 amino acids. With V trimmed by 2 bases and J by 10 bases, 2 bases remained unmatched. CDR1 and CDR2 (germline): VTNTFY, YDVSTARD (reference sequence). CDR3 bases: TGTGCCACCTGGGACATGAAGAAACTCTTT. It encodes CATWDMKKLF.

V gene TRGV4 combines with J gene TRGJ1 or TRGJ2. The germline gives CDR1 EGSTGY, CDR2 YDSYTSSV. The CDR3 contains 13 residues. The V and J ends lost 0 bases and 6 bases, in that order; junction bases with no gene match: 5. CDR3 sequence reads: CATWDGQGYKKLF. The CDR3 bases are TGTGCCACCTGGGATGGGCAAGGTTATAAGAAACTCTTT.

The chain recombines TRGV3 with TRGJP2. Assignment of the J gene here rests on matching the DNA to germline, because TCRdb gives none. The V gene's germline CDR1 is VTNTFY and CDR2 YDVSTARD (reference sequence). The CDR3 runs to 14 residues. V was clipped by 5 bases and J by 3 bases; unmatched bases: 6. The CDR3 loop reads CATWVDGSDWIKTF. The CDR3, as DNA: TGTGCCACCTGGGTCGATGGTAGTGATTGGATCAAGACGTTT.

As for this clone: The sample holds other DNA sequences that translate to the same CDR3. The rearrangement joins TRGV2 to TRGJ1 or TRGJ2. TCRdb carries no J gene annotation; the J gene was assigned here by matching the DNA with germline. From germline, CDR1 is EGSNGY and CDR2 YDSYNSKV. There are 14 residues in the CDR3. The V and J ends lost 1 base and 3 bases, in that order; junction bases with no gene match: 6. CDR3 coding DNA: TGTGCCACCTGGGACGGTCCCCTTTATTATAAGAAACTCTTT. Its translation: CATWDGPLYYKKLF.

J is TRGJ1 or TRGJ2 and V is TRGV9. Assignment of the J gene here rests on matching the DNA to germline, because TCRdb gives none. Trimming took 4 bases from V and 10 from J; bases not matched to a gene: 13. This CDR3 comprises 13 residues. CDR1 and CDR2 (germline): GITISATS, ISYDGTV (reference sequence). CDR3 sequence (DNA): TGTGCCTTGTGGGACGACGAAGCTATCAAGAAACTCTTT. It encodes CALWDDEAIKKLF.

No V segment was called; the J segment is TRGJ1 or TRGJ2. The CDR3 covers 15 residues. The CDR3 reads CATWDPPANYYKTLF. In DNA, the CDR3 is TGTGCCACCTGGGATCCCCCGGCGAATTATTATAAGACACTCTTT.

The chain employs TRGV8 and TRGJP1. No J segment appears in TCRdb, so it was assigned here by matching the sequence to germline. The CDR3 sequence is 14 residues long. The trim removed 0 bases at V and 5 bases at J, leaving 3 bases unmatched. Germline V lookup: CDR1 VENAVY, CDR2 YDSYNSRV. In nucleotides, the CDR3 is TGTGCCACCTGGGATAGGCGGACTGGTTGGTTCAAGATATTT. It encodes CATWDRRTGWFKIF.

This sequence joins TRGV8 and TRGJ1 or TRGJ2. The J gene, absent from TCRdb, was called here by matching the DNA to germline. The germline CDR1 and CDR2 sequences are VENAVY and YDSYNSRV. V lost 4 bases and J lost 3; bases outside the gene matches: 6. The CDR3 runs to 13 residues. The CDR3 DNA follows: TGTGCCACCTGGGAGACTGGTTATTATAAGAAACTCTTT. It yields the protein CATWETGYYKKLF.

The chain is built from TRGV3 and TRGJ1 or TRGJ2. In the absence of a J gene in TCRdb, the DNA was matched to germline to assign it here. With V trimmed by 3 bases and J by 2 bases, 7 bases remained unmatched. Germline V lookup: CDR1 VTNTFY, CDR2 YDVSTARD (reference sequence). The CDR3 has 14 amino acids. CDR3 in amino acids: CATWDGPDYYKKLF. As DNA, the CDR3 is TGTGCCACCTGGGACGGTCCCGATTATTATAAGAAACTCTTT.

This clone came up a few times. V usage is TRGV8 and J usage is TRGJ1 or TRGJ2. The J gene, not given by TCRdb, was assigned here from a germline match of the nucleotide sequence. Germline-derived CDR1 and CDR2 are VENAVY and YDSYNSRV. This CDR3 contains 14 residues. J was trimmed by 2 bases and V by 0 bases; bases with no gene match: 4. DNA of the CDR3: TGTGCCACCTGGGATAGGCGGGATTATTATAAGAAACTCTTT. Residues: CATWDRRDYYKKLF.

The chain recombines TRGV9 with TRGJ1 or TRGJ2. TCRdb does not report a J gene; here it was assigned by matching the DNA to germline references. The CDR3 has 14 amino acids. V lost 0 bases and J lost 3; bases outside the gene matches: 5. CDR1 GITISATS and CDR2 ISYDGTV come from the germline V gene (reference sequence). The CDR3 DNA reads as TGTGCCTTGTGGGAGGTGCCGTTTTATTATAAGAAACTCTTT. Its protein is CALWEVPFYYKKLF.

Note on this clone: One end of the junction fails to match germline, which may point to a read error. The J gene is TRGJ1 or TRGJ2, the V gene TRGV8. CDR1 is VENAVY, CDR2 YDSYNSRV, per germline. The CDR3 has 11 residues. CDR3 region: CAPWGGYKKLF. The DNA for the CDR3 is TGTGCCCCCTGGGGAGGATATAAGAAACTCTTT.

A note on this clone: Distinct nucleotide sequences in the sample also encode this CDR3. The rearrangement links TRGV2 to TRGJ1 or TRGJ2. TCRdb supplies no J gene; here it was assigned by aligning the nucleotide sequence to germline. The trim removed 0 bases at V and 5 bases at J, leaving 4 bases unmatched. This CDR3 spans 13 amino acids. CDR1 and CDR2 from the germline V gene are EGSNGY and YDSYNSKV. In nucleotides, the CDR3 is TGTGCCACCTGGGACGGGCCCGATTATAAGAAACTCTTT. It is translated as CATWDGPDYKKLF.

This sequence joins TRGV9 and TRGJ1 or TRGJ2. No J segment appears in TCRdb, so it was assigned here by matching the sequence to germline. The CDR3 totals 12 residues. Trimming took 3 bases from V and 11 from J; bases not matched to a gene: 10. Germline V gene data show CDR1 as GITISATS and CDR2 as ISYDGTV (reference sequence). CDR3 in amino acids: CALWEPPMEKLF. CDR3 sequence (DNA): TGTGCCTTGTGGGAGCCTCCCATGGAGAAACTCTTT.

The chain joins TRGV3 to TRGJ1 or TRGJ2. The germline CDR1 and CDR2 sequences are VTNTFY and YDVSTARD (reference sequence). Trimming took 1 base from V and 9 from J; bases not matched to a gene: 9. The CDR3 extends over 13 amino acids. DNA of the CDR3: TGTGCCACCTGGGACAGACACCCCGGTAAGAAACTCTTT. It codes for CATWDRHPGKKLF.

V usage is TRGV2 and J usage is TRGJ1 or TRGJ2. The J gene, left out of TCRdb, was set here by checking the DNA against germline. The V gene end was trimmed by 3 bases and the J gene end by 9 bases; junction bases not matched to a gene: 5. The CDR3 is 11 amino acids. Germline V CDR1 and CDR2: EGSNGY, YDSYNSKV. CDR3 protein: CATWDSIKKLF. The CDR3, as DNA: TGTGCCACCTGGGACTCTATTAAGAAACTCTTT.

This chain joins TRGV4 and TRGJ1 or TRGJ2. The J gene comes from matching the DNA to germline here; TCRdb lacks it. This CDR3 spans 10 amino acids. Germline-derived CDR1 and CDR2 are EGSTGY and YDSYTSSV. Trimming took 3 bases from V and 12 from J; bases not matched to a gene: 5. The CDR3 bases are TGTGCCACCTGGGATAGAGCGAAACTCTTT. Encoded protein: CATWDRAKLF.

As regards this clone: The junction shows a germline mismatch at one end, possibly a read error. The V and J genes are TRGV9 and TRGJ1 or TRGJ2. Germline CDR1 and CDR2: GITISATS and ISYDGTV (reference sequence). This CDR3 spans 9 amino acids. CDR3 sequence reads: CALGDKKLF. CDR3 nucleotides: TGTGCCTTGGGGGATAAGAAACTCTTT.

The V and J genes are TRGV2 and TRGJ1 or TRGJ2. Since TCRdb gives no J gene, matching the DNA to germline was used here to assign it. V dropped 5 bases and J dropped 6; count of bases not matched to a gene: 10. This CDR3 comprises 13 residues. Germline loops: CDR1 EGSNGY, CDR2 YDSYNSKV. DNA for the CDR3: TGTGCCACCTGGGTCCCGGGAAGTTATAAGAAACTCTTT. This sequence encodes CATWVPGSYKKLF.

The genes are TRGV4 and TRGJ1 or TRGJ2. Here the J gene was assigned by germline matching of the DNA, as TCRdb has none. This CDR3 contains 12 residues. J was trimmed by 12 bases and V by 1 base; bases with no gene match: 9. Germline lookup yields CDR1 EGSTGY and CDR2 YDSYTSSV. In nucleotides, the CDR3 is TGTGCCACCTGGGATGGACCTTTTTTGAAACTCTTT. Translation gives CATWDGPFLKLF.

The rearrangement uses TRGV9 and TRGJ1 or TRGJ2. TCRdb leaves out the J gene; it was filled in here by matching the DNA to germline. V lost 0 bases to trimming and J lost 7 bases; unmatched junction nucleotides: 9. The CDR3 extends over 14 amino acids. From germline, CDR1 is GITISATS and CDR2 ISYDGTV (reference sequence). The CDR3 here is CALWEVLSVYKKLF. Here the CDR3 DNA reads TGTGCCTTGTGGGAGGTGTTGAGTGTGTATAAGAAACTCTTT.

A word on this clone: Within the sample, other DNA sequences also encode this same CDR3. The genes are TRGV3 and TRGJ1 or TRGJ2. J gave up 6 bases and V 0 bases, and 5 bases lay outside the gene matches. Germline lookup yields CDR1 VTNTFY and CDR2 YDVSTARD (reference sequence). The CDR3 contains 13 residues. CDR3 region: CATWDRPGYKKLF. The CDR3 DNA follows: TGTGCCACCTGGGACAGGCCCGGTTATAAGAAACTCTTT.

This clone appeared once. V usage is TRGV8 and J usage is TRGJ1 or TRGJ2. Germline matching of the DNA provided the J gene here, since TCRdb leaves it blank. The germline gives CDR1 VENAVY, CDR2 YDSYNSRV. This CDR3 is built from 13 residues. V shed 3 bases, J shed 2 bases, and the junction held 4 bases outside the gene matches. This CDR3 reads CATWDSYYYKKLF. The CDR3 nucleotides read TGTGCCACCTGGGATTCCTATTATTATAAGAAACTCTTT.